The subject of this entry is one TCR beta chain. It lacks a known antigen. Base qualities are not provided; no much larger clone lies one nucleotide away. The data belong to a study of T cell changes during pregnancy in multiple sclerosis (dated 2019 in TCRdb). As for the study more broadly: In women with multiple sclerosis, the researchers looked at how the T cell repertoire shifted as pregnancy progressed.

To prepare the library, the immunoSEQ multiplex PCR assay was applied. The clones in this table, taken by TCRdb from immuneACCESS, are in-frame only. Not every clone is retained; where verified, under half of the shortfall comes from an unresolved V gene, and the cause of the rest is unknown. The sample yields about 50,000 clones; around 93% were counted once. Roughly 10% of the sample rests with the top ten. The sequenced sample was CD8+ T cells from peripheral blood mononuclear cells, obtained after pregnancy. The sequence derives from a female donor with multiple sclerosis, enrolled in a pregnancy study.

Here is the DNA: TGTGCCAGCAGCCAAGAACGCGACGAGCAGTACTTC. Translated, this gives CASSQERDEQYF. The rearrangement combines TRBV4-2 with TRBJ2-7, with an unclear D gene assignment. The CDR3 goes from the cysteine to the phenylalanine over 12 residues. Left in the record is the CDR3 DNA by itself, 36 bases read in frame from the first base. Per the germline V gene, LGHNA is the CDR1 and YNFKEQ is the CDR2. Deletion took 0 bases off V and 5 bases off J, with a span of 5 bases between the germline ends.